The 15 T cell receptor beta chains below were found in one sample sequenced in a study of human T cells and chemical hapten exposure. The sample's time point: patch test 2, 6 weeks after DPC sensitization. Treatment denoted: therapeutic diphenylcyclopropenone sensitization with weekly scalp DPC. TCRdb redid the calling of the RACE reads with MiXCR, one entry per CDR3 protein. The data contain 65,000 to 95,000 distinct CDR3 sequences, 6.6% of them seen just once; the ten biggest clones take up 1% to 1.5%. The source was whole blood, collected in connection with sensitization to the hapten diphenylcyclopropenone (DPC). The source is a young woman with alopecia areata. Some clones in this sample may be carry-over from other donors' samples.

This clonotype was detected many times. The rearrangement uses TRBV10-3 and TRBJ2-5; TRBD1 agrees at 9 bases. The CDR3 has 16 amino acids. Trimming removed 2 bases from V and 7 bases from J; junction bases left unmatched: 11. Germline CDR1 ENHRY, CDR2 SYGVKD. This CDR3 reads CAISEPGTGLGATQYF. The CDR3 DNA reads TGTGCCATCAGTGAGCCCGGGACAGGGCTAGGAGCGACCCAGTACTTC.

The sample holds many counts of this clonotype. The chain joins TRBV5-1 to TRBJ2-2, with TRBD2 as a possible D gene (5 bases). Germline lookup yields CDR1 SGHRS and CDR2 YFSETQ. With 4 bases removed from V and 4 bases from J, the gap between germline ends came to 11 bases. The CDR3 covers 14 residues. The CDR3 DNA reads as TGCGCCAGCAGCCCGGCCGGGGTCACCGGGGAGCTGTTTTTT. Its translation: CASSPAGVTGELFF.

This clonotype was picked up a small number of times. The rearrangement uses TRBV29-1 and TRBJ1-1; 9 positions agree with TRBD1. The V and J ends lost 7 bases and 3 bases, in that order; junction bases with no gene match: 6. The CDR3 spans 13 residues. Germline lookup yields CDR1 SQVTM and CDR2 ANQGSEA. The CDR3 DNA is TGCAGCGGACGACAGGGGGAGTACACTGAAGCTTTCTTT. It translates to CSGRQGEYTEAFF.

This clonotype has at least ten counts. The chain combines TRBV12-3 or TRBV12-4 with TRBJ1-6, with D unresolved. V lost 3 bases and J lost 15, with 12 bases in between. This CDR3 is built from 12 residues. As DNA, the CDR3 is TGTGCCAGCAGTTTTTCCCTCAAAGTCCTCCACTTT. This encodes CASSFSLKVLHF.

This rearrangement joins TRBV14 to TRBJ1-1; D gene ambiguous. The CDR3 sequence is 14 residues long. The V gene lost 4 bases and the J gene lost 2 bases, with 11 bases spanning the gap. CDR1 and CDR2 (germline): SGHDN, FVKESK. In DNA, the CDR3 is TGTGCCAGCAGCCCCTCTGCAGCAAACACTGAAGCTTTCTTT. Translating it yields CASSPSAANTEAFF.

Regarding this clonotype: This sequence may be a read error, since a much larger clone differs from it by one base. This chain uses TRBV29-1 with TRBJ1-1; a weak D match, TRBD1 (6 bases). The CDR3 is made up of 13 amino acids. Per germline, CDR1 SQVTM and CDR2 ANQGSEA. DNA for the CDR3: TGCAGCGTTGAGGGGGCGGGGAACACTGAAGCTCTCTTT. Encoded protein: CSVEGAGNTEALF.

This clonotype was counted a few times. V is TRBV29-1 and J is TRBJ1-1; 7 bases line up with TRBD1. Trimming cost V 1 base and J 4 bases; bases outside gene matches: 6. The length of the CDR3 is 14 residues. Looked up from germline, CDR1 is SQVTM and CDR2 is ANQGSEA. CDR3 bases: TGCAGCGTTGAAGGTTGGCAGGGGGGCACTGAAGCTTTCTTT. It yields the protein CSVEGWQGGTEAFF.

This clonotype was seen ten or more times. The CDR3: CARRLSFDEQFF. DNA of the CDR3: TGTGCCCGGCGGTTGAGTTTTGATGAGCAGTTCTTC. V gene TRBV30 combines with J gene TRBJ2-1, with no clear D. Germline V gene data show CDR1 as GTSNPN and CDR2 as SVGIG (reference sequence). This CDR3 is built from 12 residues. Trimming took off 8 bases at V and 8 bases at J, with 16 bases between the two ends.

There are many counts of this clonotype. This sequence joins TRBV18 and TRBJ2-1; TRBD1 might be the D (5 bases). V was trimmed by 4 bases and J by 5 bases, leaving 9 bases between them. The V gene's germline CDR1 is KGHSH and CDR2 LQKENI. This CDR3 has 13 amino acids. CDR3 coding DNA: TGTGCCAGCTCACTAGGGGCTAACAATGAGCAGTTCTTC. It encodes CASSLGANNEQFF. The whole variable domain, filled in from reference TRBV18 and TRBJ2-1, reads NAGVMQNPRHLVRRRGQEARLRCSPMKGHSHVYWYRQLPEEGLKFMVYLQKENIIDESGMPKERFSAEFPKEGPSILRIQQVVRGDSAAYFCASSLGANNEQFFGPGTRLTVL.

This clonotype was counted a few times. The V gene is TRBV5-1, the J gene TRBJ2-3; TRBD2 is a possible D gene (7 bases). Germline V gene sequence: CDR1 SGHRS, CDR2 YFSETQ. Trimming left V 1 base short and J 2 bases short, with 14 bases between. The CDR3 totals 16 residues. CDR3 sequence (DNA): TGCGCCAGCAGCTTGCAGGGGCGGGGGTCCACAGATACGCAGTATTTT. It translates to CASSLQGRGSTDTQYF.

This clonotype has just a few counts. This CDR3 is CAISASSGQGGEGYTF. The CDR3 nucleotides are TGTGCCATCAGCGCGTCGTCGGGACAGGGAGGAGAGGGCTACACCTTC. The J gene is TRBJ1-2, the V gene TRBV10-3; 9 bases are a match to TRBD1. After removal of 6 bases from V and 8 bases from J, the junction contained 16 bases not matched to a gene. Germline V lookup: CDR1 ENHRY, CDR2 SYGVKD. The CDR3 length is 16 residues.

This clonotype occurred many times. The chain uses TRBV12-3 or TRBV12-4 and TRBJ1-6; no definite D call. The CDR3 extends over 13 amino acids. The ends were cut back, 4 bases at V and 7 bases at J, with 8 bases in the middle. CDR3 coding DNA: TGTGCCAGCAGTTCCCTTGGGAATTCACCCCTCCACTTT. Translating gives CASSSLGNSPLHF.

In this sample, this clonotype turned up many times. The chain joins TRBV20-1 to TRBJ2-5; D tentatively reads TRBD1 or TRBD2 (5 bases each). Germline V CDR1 and CDR2: DFQATT, SNEGSKA (reference sequence). V lost 8 bases and J lost 4, with 17 bases in between. The CDR3 contains 13 residues. The CDR3 DNA is TGCAGTACTCCCCGGGGACGGGGAGAGACCCAGTACTTC. Its translation: CSTPRGRGETQYF.

The sample holds a few counts of this clonotype. The chain carries TRBV3-1 and TRBJ1-4; 10 nucleotides agree with TRBD1. This CDR3 is built from 17 residues. Germline V CDR1 and CDR2: LGHDT, YNNKEL (reference sequence). With 4 bases clipped from V and 4 bases from J, the junction kept 9 bases outside the gene matches. The chain's CDR3 is CASSRRTGGKINEKLFF. Here the CDR3 DNA reads TGTGCCAGCAGCCGCAGGACAGGGGGGAAAATTAATGAAAAACTGTTTTTT.

The genes are TRBV25-1 and TRBJ2-5; a possible D gene is TRBD1 (5 bases). V lost 0 bases and J 5 bases, leaving 13 bases between the germline ends. The germline V gene encodes CDR1 MGHDK and CDR2 SYGVNS. The CDR3 extends over 15 amino acids. Here the CDR3 reads CASSEYGAQGETQYF. The CDR3, as DNA: TGTGCCAGCAGTGAATATGGGGCCCAAGGGGAGACCCAGTACTTC.